This T cell receptor (beta chain) stems from a study of blood T cell repertoires in COVID-19. The assay was immunoSEQ multiplex PCR, and TCRdb's table has in-frame clones only and misses some. The data show fewer than 200,000 clones, 83% seen once. The germline CDR1 and CDR2 sequences are SGDLS and YYNGEE. V lost 3 bases to trimming and J lost 0 bases, with 23 bases between them. This CDR3 contains 19 residues. This clone was seen a single time. The specimen sequenced was peripheral blood. V is TRBV9 and J is TRBJ2-3; tentatively, D is TRBD2 (6 bases). The sequence was collected from a woman aged 70-85 years with COVID-19, enrolled during active disease. The CDR3 coding sequence is TGTGCCAGCAGCGCCCGGGACGCGACTAGGTATTCTAGCACAGATACGCAGTATTTT. Its protein is CASSARDATRYSSTDTQYF. The complete variable domain, with remaining parts taken from reference TRBV9 and TRBJ2-3, reads DSGVTQTPKHLITATGQRVTLRCSPRSGDLSVYWYQQSLDQGLQFLIQYYNGEERAKGNILERFSAQQFPDLHSELNLSSLELGDSALYFCASSARDATRYSSTDTQYFGPGTRLTVL.